Listed below are T cell receptor beta chains from one sample, sequenced in a study of blood T cell repertoires in COVID-19. Some clones are missing from TCRdb's copy, which holds only in-frame ones; the method was immunoSEQ multiplex PCR. The data contain 350,000 to 450,000 clones, 87% of them singletons. Sequences were obtained from peripheral blood. The receptors derive from an older woman with COVID-19, enrolled during active disease. Both conserved end residues are part of each CDR3. D genes are given only for firm matches. Only some rows state a clone size, as once, few, many or a class for expanded clones.

cdr3_aa	cdr3_nt	v_call	j_call	d_call	clone_size
CASTLTENNYGYTF	TGTGCCAGCACCCTGACAGAAAATAACTATGGCTACACCTTC	TRBV5-4	TRBJ1-2	-	-
CASSGADINYEQYF	TGTGCCAGCTCAGGGGCAGACATAAACTACGAGCAGTACTTC	TRBV18	TRBJ2-7	-	-
CASSPRTLQETQYF	TGTGCCAGCAGCCCGCGGACACTCCAAGAGACCCAGTACTTC	TRBV3-1/TRBV3-2	TRBJ2-5	-	-
CASSQGQGSGNTIYF	TGTGCCAGCAGCCAGGGACAGGGATCTGGAAACACCATATATTTT	TRBV3-1/TRBV3-2	TRBJ1-3	TRBD1	-
CASSHFDRGKGYTF	TGTGCCAGCAGTCACTTTGACAGGGGAAAGGGCTACACCTTC	TRBV3-1/TRBV3-2	TRBJ1-2	TRBD1	-
CASSLGDSFNSPLHF	TGCGCCAGCAGCTTGGGGGACAGTTTTAATTCACCCCTCCACTTT	TRBV5-1	TRBJ1-6	TRBD1	-
CASSALAGDYNEQFF	TGTGCCAGCAGCGCCCTAGCGGGGGATTACAATGAGCAGTTCTTC	TRBV9	TRBJ2-1	TRBD2	-
CGYHEQYF	TGTGGCTACCACGAGCAGTACTTC	TRBV28	TRBJ2-7	-	-
CASSYSSGANVLTF	TGTGCCAGTAGTTACAGCTCTGGGGCCAACGTCCTGACTTTC	TRBV19	TRBJ2-6	-	few
CASSPGLVWFF	TGCGCCAGCAGCCCGGGACTAGTGTGGTTCTTC	TRBV5-1	TRBJ2-1	TRBD2	-
CASKRGGLYEQYF	TGTGCCAGTAAGCGGGGGGGCCTCTACGAGCAGTACTTC	TRBV11-2	TRBJ2-7	TRBD2	-
CASSLVVAGGYTF	TGCGCCAGCAGCTTGGTTGTGGCAGGTGGCTACACCTTC	TRBV5-1	TRBJ1-2	-	-
CASSMGPGGVSTEAFF	TGTGCCAGTAGTATGGGGCCAGGGGGCGTAAGCACTGAAGCTTTCTTT	TRBV19	TRBJ1-1	TRBD1	-
CASSSRRDRVVGELFF	TGTGCCAGCAGCTCCCGCCGGGACAGGGTGGTCGGGGAGCTGTTTTTT	TRBV28	TRBJ2-2	TRBD1	once
CASSAQRGNTGELFF	TGCGCCAGCAGTGCCCAACGGGGGAACACCGGGGAGCTGTTTTTT	TRBV10-1	TRBJ2-2	-	-
CASSGPGKGRETQYF	TGTGCCAGCAGCGGGCCAGGGAAGGGGAGGGAGACCCAGTACTTC	TRBV27	TRBJ2-5	-	once
CASSFLPPLAGATGELFF	TGTGCCAGCAGCTTCCTCCCTCCACTAGCGGGTGCAACCGGGGAGCTGTTTTTT	TRBV7-6	TRBJ2-2	TRBD2	-
CASTTTDTQYF	TGTGCCAGCACGACTACAGATACGCAGTATTTT	TRBV12-3/TRBV12-4	TRBJ2-3	-	-
CASSGTFQETQYF	TGTGCCAGCAGCGGGACTTTTCAAGAGACCCAGTACTTC	TRBV6-5	TRBJ2-5	-	-
CASSQEDRGPTEQYF	TGCGCCAGCAGCCAAGAAGACAGGGGGCCGACCGAGCAGTACTTC	TRBV4-1	TRBJ2-7	TRBD1	-
CASSLGQGLSYEQYF	TGTGCCAGCTCACTGGGGCAGGGACTCTCCTACGAGCAGTACTTC	TRBV18	TRBJ2-7	-	-
CASSRGTGGYNEQFF	TGTGCCAGCAGCCGGGGGACGGGAGGTTACAATGAGCAGTTCTTC	TRBV7-6	TRBJ2-1	TRBD2	-
CASSLSLPGQGRRAQPQHF	TGTGCCAGCAGCTTAAGCCTCCCGGGACAGGGGCGTCGAGCTCAGCCCCAGCATTTT	TRBV7-9	TRBJ1-5	TRBD1	many
CASSMRQGNYGYTF	TGTGCCAGCAGTATGAGGCAGGGAAACTATGGCTACACCTTC	TRBV2	TRBJ1-2	-	-
CASSLARDTGELFF	TGTGCCAGCAGCTTAGCACGGGACACCGGGGAGCTGTTTTTT	TRBV7-9	TRBJ2-2	-	few
CASSPAGTGSLDNQPQHF	TGTGCCAGCTCACCGGCCGGGACAGGGAGTTTAGACAATCAGCCCCAGCATTTT	TRBV18	TRBJ1-5	TRBD1	few
CASSRRGPDYGYTF	TGCGCCAGCAGCCGGAGGGGGCCCGACTATGGCTACACCTTC	TRBV5-1	TRBJ1-2	TRBD1	-
CASSPLGQGGNQPQHF	TGTGCCAGCTCACCTTTGGGACAGGGGGGCAATCAGCCCCAGCATTTT	TRBV18	TRBJ1-5	TRBD1	-
CASGTDLDRVGQPQHF	TGTGCCAGCGGAACTGACTTGGACAGGGTTGGTCAGCCCCAGCATTTT	TRBV2	TRBJ1-5	TRBD1	-
CASSPGDGSSGANVLTF	TGCGCCAGCAGCCCGGGTGACGGGAGCTCTGGGGCCAACGTCCTGACTTTC	TRBV5-1	TRBJ2-6	-	-
CASSYSYEQYF	TGTGCCAGCAGCTACTCCTACGAGCAGTACTTC	TRBV3-1/TRBV3-2	TRBJ2-7	-	-
CASSMWGPDSGNTIYF	TGTGCCAGTAGTATGTGGGGCCCCGACTCTGGAAACACCATATATTTT	TRBV19	TRBJ1-3	-	-
CASSLGGRGGTDTQYF	TGCGCCAGCAGCTTGGGTGGGAGGGGTGGCACAGATACGCAGTATTTT	TRBV5-1	TRBJ2-3	TRBD2	-
CASSSGLAGDYEQYF	TGTGCCAGCAGCTCCGGACTAGCGGGGGACTACGAGCAGTACTTC	TRBV11-2	TRBJ2-7	TRBD2	-
CASSQDFASYNEQFF	TGCGCCAGCAGCCAAGATTTCGCCAGTTACAATGAGCAGTTCTTC	TRBV4-1	TRBJ2-1	-	-
CASSPPYSSPFYEQYF	TGTGCCAGCTCACCACCGTACTCATCACCTTTTTACGAGCAGTACTTC	TRBV18	TRBJ2-7	-	-
CASSQQGQGANQPQHF	TGCGCCAGCAGCCAACAGGGACAGGGGGCGAATCAGCCCCAGCATTTT	TRBV4-1	TRBJ1-5	TRBD1	few
CASSLVAGRHEQYF	TGTGCCAGCAGCCTGGTGGCGGGTCGACACGAGCAGTACTTC	TRBV28	TRBJ2-7	-	-
CASSVTGPNTGELFF	TGTGCCAGCAGTGTAACAGGGCCGAACACCGGGGAGCTGTTTTTT	TRBV2	TRBJ2-2	-	-
CASSGLTGTYGYTF	TGCGCCAGCAGTGGATTGACAGGGACCTATGGCTACACCTTC	TRBV10-2	TRBJ1-2	TRBD1	-
CASSSRLQGGELFF	TGCGCCAGCAGCTCGAGGCTGCAAGGCGGGGAGCTGTTTTTT	TRBV5-1	TRBJ2-2	-	-
CASSPWVGTGTEAFF	TGTGCCAGCAGTCCTTGGGTGGGGACAGGGACTGAAGCTTTCTTT	TRBV27	TRBJ1-1	TRBD1	-
CASSNRGGYNSPLHF	TGTGCCAGCAGCAACAGGGGGGGTTATAATTCACCCCTCCACTTT	TRBV5-4	TRBJ1-6	TRBD1	once
CASSQGGPESSYEQYF	TGCGCCAGCAGCCAAGGAGGTCCTGAGAGCTCCTACGAGCAGTACTTC	TRBV4-1	TRBJ2-7	-	once
CATSRGGTGVYEQYF	TGTGCCACCAGCAGAGGTGGGACAGGGGTCTACGAGCAGTACTTC	TRBV15	TRBJ2-7	TRBD1	-
CASSLEAGSSGANVLTF	TGTGCCAGCAGCTTAGAGGCCGGTTCCTCTGGGGCCAACGTCCTGACTTTC	TRBV5-4	TRBJ2-6	-	-
CASSPDSYTEAFF	TGTGCCAGCAGCCCCGACAGTTACACTGAAGCTTTCTTT	TRBV5-4	TRBJ1-1	-	few
CASSLRTGMPGELFF	TGTGCCAGCAGCTTACGGACAGGGATGCCCGGGGAGCTGTTTTTT	TRBV11-3	TRBJ2-2	TRBD1	-
CASSRTGDYNEQFF	TGTGCCAGCAGTCGGACAGGCGACTACAATGAGCAGTTCTTC	TRBV6-5	TRBJ2-1	TRBD1	-